This T cell receptor beta chain was identified during a study of blood T cell repertoires in COVID-19. Whole-study context: PBMCs, B-cell-depleted T cells, or T cells provided the cDNA or gDNA that made up the material.

This study enrolled people aged roughly 18 to 89 from around 26 US geographic areas. The repertoire was sequenced with immunoSEQ multiplex PCR; TCRdb's copy has only in-frame clones and lacks some. Of almost 400,000 clones listed, about nine tenths were seen once; the top ten hold less than 2%. The sample taken for sequencing was PBMCs or T cells enriched from blood (not recorded which). The sequence was obtained from a woman aged 25 to 39 who had recovered from COVID-19.

CDR3 in DNA: TGTGCCACCAGGAGGGAATATCAGCCCCAGCATTTT. Its translation: CATRREYQPQHF. V gene TRBV19 combines with J gene TRBJ1-5; D remains ambiguous. Germline CDR1 LNHDA, CDR2 SQIVND (reference sequence). There are 12 residues in the CDR3. Trimming stripped 10 bases from V and 5 bases from J, with 12 bases between. Filled out from reference TRBV19 and TRBJ1-5, the complete variable domain reads DGGITQSPKYLFRKEGQNVTLSCEQNLNHDAMYWYRQDPGQGLRLIYYSQIVNDFQKGDIAEGYSVSREKKESFPLTVTSAQKNPTAFYLCATRREYQPQHFGDGTRLSIL.